This record looks at one T cell receptor beta chain sequence and its context. Its target antigen remains unknown. Base qualities are not at hand, and no much larger clone is one base apart. This record comes from a study of blood T cell repertoires in COVID-19 (TCRdb year 2020). Broadly, across the study: Samples covering the acute and convalescent phases of COVID-19 were provided by collaborators in the United States, Italy and Spain. The prospective study material was composed of cDNA or gDNA derived from T cells, B-cell-depleted T cells, or PBMCs. The repertoires were made available in a free public database intended to serve as a resource for research on the immune response to SARS-CoV-2. Deeply sampled blood TCRbeta repertoires from subjects exposed to, actively infected with, or recovered from COVID-19 were included in the dataset. The sample metadata nearly always contained a de-identified subject ID, COVID-19 status, age in years and sex. HLA class I and class II types, where available, came from metadata supplied by the sample provider rather than from assay-based typing. Samples came from the ongoing ImmuneRACE study (first 160 participants) plus 1,254 subjects from 6 global collaborators. Summary of the overall study and its limitations: How much clinical and demographic metadata was included differed by source and by participant, and the metadata was provided uncurated.

Each collaborating institution followed its own protocols to collect whole blood in K2EDTA tubes. For TCRbeta analysis, collaborators shipped samples in one of three forms: frozen whole blood, isolated PBMCs, or DNA extracted from either of those sample types. TCRbeta CDR3 regions were amplified from genomic DNA by means of the immunoSEQ Assay, a bias-controlled multiplex PCR. Per the original workflow: The number of nucleated cells in each sample was estimated from the amplification of reference gene primers within the assay. To quantify the absolute abundance of each unique TCRbeta CDR3 rearrangement, sequence reads were collapsed and filtered. For each sample, productive Simpson clonality was calculated as the square root of Simpson's diversity index over productive rearrangements. Entries here come from immuneACCESS through TCRdb and include only in-frame sequences with V and J called. Some clones fail to appear in such tables; in the studies checked, an unresolved V gene covers under half of the shortfall, and the cause of the remainder is unknown. V and J calls and clone size are copied from that table; D and trimming were computed from the DNA. This sample holds around 200,000 clones; 70% to 90% were observed only once. 9.8% of the sample goes to the ten largest clones.

Trimming takes 0 bases from V and 8 bases from J, and the germline ends sit 20 bases apart. Taken from the germline V gene (reference sequence), the CDR1 and CDR2 loops are LGHDT and YNNKEL. CDR3 length: 17 amino acids, cysteine to phenylalanine. Kept here is only the CDR3 DNA, which spans 51 bases and is read in frame from base 1. The chain links TRBV3-1 (or the pseudogene TRBV3-2) with TRBJ2-1, with TRBD1 tentatively as D gene (5 bases match). The sample taken for sequencing was peripheral blood. This TCR was sampled from a woman older than 75 with acute or convalescent COVID-19. The CDR3 region has the sequence CASSQDWGSAPKDEQFF. In nucleotide form, the sequence is TGTGCCAGCAGCCAAGATTGGGGCTCGGCCCCGAAAGATGAGCAGTTCTTC.